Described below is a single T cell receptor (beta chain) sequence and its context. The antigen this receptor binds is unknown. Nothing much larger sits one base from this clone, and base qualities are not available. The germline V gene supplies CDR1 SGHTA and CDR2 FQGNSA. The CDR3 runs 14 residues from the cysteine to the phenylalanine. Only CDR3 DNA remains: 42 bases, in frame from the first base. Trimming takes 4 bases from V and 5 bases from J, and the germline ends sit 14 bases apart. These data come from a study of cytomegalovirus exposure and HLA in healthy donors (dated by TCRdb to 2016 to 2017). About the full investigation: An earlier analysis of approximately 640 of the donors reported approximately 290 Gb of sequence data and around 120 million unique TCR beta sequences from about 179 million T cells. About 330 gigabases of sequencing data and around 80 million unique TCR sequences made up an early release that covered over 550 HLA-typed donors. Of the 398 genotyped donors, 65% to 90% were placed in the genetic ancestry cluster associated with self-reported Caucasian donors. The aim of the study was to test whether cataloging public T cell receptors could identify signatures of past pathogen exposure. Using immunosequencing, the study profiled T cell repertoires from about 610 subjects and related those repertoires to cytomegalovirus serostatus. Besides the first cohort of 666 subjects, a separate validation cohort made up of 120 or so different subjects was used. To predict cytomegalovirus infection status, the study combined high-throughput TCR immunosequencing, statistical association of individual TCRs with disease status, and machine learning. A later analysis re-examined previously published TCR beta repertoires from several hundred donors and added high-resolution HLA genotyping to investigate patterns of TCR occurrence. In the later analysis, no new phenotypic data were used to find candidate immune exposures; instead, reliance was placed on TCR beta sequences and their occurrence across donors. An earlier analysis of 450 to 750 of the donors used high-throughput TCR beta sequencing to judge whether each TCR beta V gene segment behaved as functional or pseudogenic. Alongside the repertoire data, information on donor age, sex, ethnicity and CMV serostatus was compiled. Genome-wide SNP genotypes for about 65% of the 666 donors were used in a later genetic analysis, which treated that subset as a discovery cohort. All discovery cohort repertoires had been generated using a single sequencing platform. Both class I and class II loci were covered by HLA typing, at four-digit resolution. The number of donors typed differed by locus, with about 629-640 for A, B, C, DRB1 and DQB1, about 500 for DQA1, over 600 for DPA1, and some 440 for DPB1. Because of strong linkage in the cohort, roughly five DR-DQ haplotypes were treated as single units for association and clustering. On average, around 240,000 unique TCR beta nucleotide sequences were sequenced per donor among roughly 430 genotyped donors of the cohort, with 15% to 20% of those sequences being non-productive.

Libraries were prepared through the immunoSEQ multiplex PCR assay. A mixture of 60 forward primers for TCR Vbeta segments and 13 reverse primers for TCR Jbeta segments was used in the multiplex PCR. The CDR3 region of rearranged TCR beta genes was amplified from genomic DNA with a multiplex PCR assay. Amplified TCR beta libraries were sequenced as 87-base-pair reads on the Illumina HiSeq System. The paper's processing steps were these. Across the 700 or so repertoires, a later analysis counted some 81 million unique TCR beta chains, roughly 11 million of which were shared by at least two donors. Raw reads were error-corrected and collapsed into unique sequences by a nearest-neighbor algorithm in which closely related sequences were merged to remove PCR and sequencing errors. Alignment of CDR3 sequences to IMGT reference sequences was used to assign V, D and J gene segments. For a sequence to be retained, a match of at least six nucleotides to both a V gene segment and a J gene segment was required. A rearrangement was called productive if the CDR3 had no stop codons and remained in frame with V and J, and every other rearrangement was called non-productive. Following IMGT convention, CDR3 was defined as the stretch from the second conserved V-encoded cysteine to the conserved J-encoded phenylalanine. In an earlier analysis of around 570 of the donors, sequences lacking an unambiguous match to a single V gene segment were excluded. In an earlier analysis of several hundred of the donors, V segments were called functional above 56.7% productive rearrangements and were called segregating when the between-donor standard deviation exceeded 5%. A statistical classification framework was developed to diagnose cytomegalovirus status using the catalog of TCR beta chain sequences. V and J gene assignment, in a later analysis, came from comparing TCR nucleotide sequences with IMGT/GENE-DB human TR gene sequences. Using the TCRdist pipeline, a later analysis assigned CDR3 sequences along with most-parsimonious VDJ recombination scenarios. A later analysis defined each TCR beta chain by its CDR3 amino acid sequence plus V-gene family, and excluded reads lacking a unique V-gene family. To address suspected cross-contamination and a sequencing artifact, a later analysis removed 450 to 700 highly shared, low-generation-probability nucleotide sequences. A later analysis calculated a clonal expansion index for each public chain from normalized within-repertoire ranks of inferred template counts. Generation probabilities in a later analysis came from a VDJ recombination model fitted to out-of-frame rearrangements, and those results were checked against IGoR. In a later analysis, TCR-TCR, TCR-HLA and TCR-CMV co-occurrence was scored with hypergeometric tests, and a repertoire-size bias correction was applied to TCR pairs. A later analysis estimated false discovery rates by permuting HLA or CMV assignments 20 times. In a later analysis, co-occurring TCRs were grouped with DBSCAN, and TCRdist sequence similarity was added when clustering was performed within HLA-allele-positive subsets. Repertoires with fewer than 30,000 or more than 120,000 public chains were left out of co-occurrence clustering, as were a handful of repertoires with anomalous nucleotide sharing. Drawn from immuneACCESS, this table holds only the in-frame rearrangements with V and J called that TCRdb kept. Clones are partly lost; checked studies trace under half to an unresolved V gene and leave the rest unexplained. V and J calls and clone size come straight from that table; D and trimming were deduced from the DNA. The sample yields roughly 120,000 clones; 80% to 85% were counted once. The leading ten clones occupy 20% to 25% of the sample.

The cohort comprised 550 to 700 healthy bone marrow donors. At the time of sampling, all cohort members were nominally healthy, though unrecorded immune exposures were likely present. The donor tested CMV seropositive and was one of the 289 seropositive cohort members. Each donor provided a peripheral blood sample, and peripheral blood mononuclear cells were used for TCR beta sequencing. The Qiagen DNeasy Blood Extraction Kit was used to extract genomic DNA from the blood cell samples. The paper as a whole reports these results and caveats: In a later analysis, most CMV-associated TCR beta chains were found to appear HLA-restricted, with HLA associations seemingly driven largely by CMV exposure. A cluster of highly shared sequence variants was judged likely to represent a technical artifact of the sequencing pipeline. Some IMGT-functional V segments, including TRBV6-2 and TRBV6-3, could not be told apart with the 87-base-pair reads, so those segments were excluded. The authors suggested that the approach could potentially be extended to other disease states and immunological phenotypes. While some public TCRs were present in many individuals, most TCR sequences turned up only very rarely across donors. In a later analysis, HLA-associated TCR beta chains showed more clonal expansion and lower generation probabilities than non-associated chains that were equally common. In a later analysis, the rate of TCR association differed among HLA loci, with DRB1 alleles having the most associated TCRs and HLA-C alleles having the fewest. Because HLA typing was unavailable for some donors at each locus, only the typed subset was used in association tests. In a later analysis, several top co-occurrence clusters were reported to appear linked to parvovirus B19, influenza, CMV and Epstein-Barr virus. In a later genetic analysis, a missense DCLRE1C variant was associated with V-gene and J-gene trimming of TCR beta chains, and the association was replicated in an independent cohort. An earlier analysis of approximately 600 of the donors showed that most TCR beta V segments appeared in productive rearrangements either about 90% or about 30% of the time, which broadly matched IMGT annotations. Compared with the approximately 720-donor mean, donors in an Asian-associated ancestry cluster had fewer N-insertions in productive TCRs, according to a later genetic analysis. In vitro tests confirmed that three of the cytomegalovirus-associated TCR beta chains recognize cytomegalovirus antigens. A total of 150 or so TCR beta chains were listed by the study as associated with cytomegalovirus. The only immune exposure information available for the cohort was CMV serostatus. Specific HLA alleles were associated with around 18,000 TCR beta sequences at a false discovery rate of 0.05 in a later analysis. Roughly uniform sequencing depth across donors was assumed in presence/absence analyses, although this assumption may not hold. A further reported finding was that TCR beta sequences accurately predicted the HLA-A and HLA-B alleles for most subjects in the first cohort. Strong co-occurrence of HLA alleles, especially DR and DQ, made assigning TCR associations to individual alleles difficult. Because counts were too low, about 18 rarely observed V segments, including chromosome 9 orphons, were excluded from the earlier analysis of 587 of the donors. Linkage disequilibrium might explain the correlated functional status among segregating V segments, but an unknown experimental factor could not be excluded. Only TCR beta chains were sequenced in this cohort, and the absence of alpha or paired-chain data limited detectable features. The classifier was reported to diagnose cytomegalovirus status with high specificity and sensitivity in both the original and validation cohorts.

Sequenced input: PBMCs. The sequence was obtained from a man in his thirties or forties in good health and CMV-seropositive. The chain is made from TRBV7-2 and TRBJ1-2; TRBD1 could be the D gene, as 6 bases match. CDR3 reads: CASSSERGAYGYTF. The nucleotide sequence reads TGTGCCAGCAGCTCCGAACGGGGGGCATATGGCTACACCTTC.